This T cell receptor (beta chain) was identified in a study of cytomegalovirus exposure and HLA in healthy donors. Study results and caveats: For most TCR beta V segments, an earlier analysis put the productive rate at about 87% or about 30% of the time. Across all donors, roughly uniform sequencing depth was an assumption of the presence/absence analyses.

Concerning this clone: The antigen is unknown.

V lost 2 bases, J lost 5 bases, and 6 bases stayed unmatched. The CDR3 is made up of 15 amino acids. Germline assignment: CDR1 MNHEY and CDR2 SVGAGI. 13 Jbeta primers and 60 Vbeta primers were used for the PCR. Only in-frame clones appear in the TCRdb table, and some are missing; sequencing was by immunoSEQ multiplex PCR. Of under 200,000 clones in the sample, roughly 80% were seen once. Sequencing was carried out using PBMCs. The V and J genes are TRBV6-5 and TRBJ1-2; TRBD1 aligns across 9 bases. The TCR sequence derives from a human donor in good health. CDR3 protein: CASSYGRDRAYGYTF. In nucleotides, the CDR3 is TGTGCCAGCAGTTACGGTCGGGACAGGGCGTATGGCTACACCTTC.